The sequence of this T cell receptor beta chain was determined in a study of neoadjuvant anti-PD-1 for oral cavity cancer. About the study: Patients without progression received a fourth nivolumab dose around day 43, then surgical resection on days 50-56.

The repertoire was sequenced with immunoSEQ multiplex PCR; TCRdb's copy has only in-frame clones and lacks some. The table records some 8,000 clones, 70% of them present only once. Time point given: after neoadjuvant nivolumab, at surgical resection. These newly diagnosed stage II-IVA oral cavity squamous cell carcinoma patients had no prior systemic or radiation treatment. V was shortened by 4 bases and J by 10 bases, with 19 bases between the two germline ends. The germline V gene has CDR1 LNHDA and CDR2 SQIVND (reference sequence). CDR3 length equals 14 residues. The V call is TRBV19, the J call TRBJ1-1; D call uncertain. Specimen: PBMCs, collected after nivolumab (anti-PD-1) treatment. This receptor was identified in a person aged 35-79 years with oral cavity squamous cell carcinoma. This CDR3 is CASSTATATKRAFF. CDR3 in DNA: TGTGCCAGTAGTACCGCTACAGCTACCAAGAGAGCTTTCTTT.